These T cell receptor beta chains were read from a single sample in a study of T cells in Graves' hyperthyroidism and ophthalmopathy. Via MiXCR, TCRdb re-called the multiplex PCR reads, giving one row per CDR3 protein. This repertoire shows 250,000 to 300,000 distinct CDR3 sequences, approximately 14% found once; its top ten account for under 35%. Sequencing was performed on blood. These receptors all come from a woman between 45 and 65 years old with Graves' hyperthyroidism that later progressed to Graves' ophthalmopathy. Both conserved end residues are part of each CDR3. A D gene is named only where the DNA matches it firmly. Rows may omit the clone size; those that give it use once, few, many or a size class.

clone size	V gene	J gene	D gene	CDR3 protein	CDR3 DNA
many	TRBV7-8	TRBJ2-7	-	CASSLVGFNEQYF	TGTGCCAGCAGCTTAGTAGGGTTTAACGAGCAGTACTTC
-	TRBV2	TRBJ2-1	-	CASKDGPSFF	TGTGCCAGCAAGGACGGGCCCTCGTTCTTC
many	TRBV7-9	TRBJ2-3	-	CASNLLGRLEADTQYF	TGTGCCAGCAACCTACTGGGGAGGCTAGAAGCAGATACGCAGTATTTT
many	TRBV12-3/TRBV12-4	TRBJ1-1	-	CASRAWGDAEAFF	TGTGCCAGCAGGGCATGGGGGGATGCTGAAGCTTTCTTT
many	TRBV15	TRBJ2-2	-	CATSSTRDTGELFF	TGTGCCACCAGCTCAACCCGGGACACCGGGGAGCTGTTTTTT
-	TRBV29-1	TRBJ2-4	-	CSVEDSEQGSKNIQYF	TGCAGCGTTGAAGATTCGGAGCAGGGGAGCAAAAACATTCAGTACTTC
-	TRBV14	TRBJ2-7	TRBD1	CASSQDLGQGIYEQYF	TGTGCCAGCAGCCAAGATCTTGGACAGGGAATCTACGAGCAGTACTTC
many	TRBV6-1	TRBJ2-7	TRBD1	CSSMRTGGYEQYF	TGTTCCAGCATGAGGACAGGGGGCTACGAGCAGTACTTC
-	TRBV6-1	TRBJ2-7	TRBD1	CASGQGRYEQYF	TGTGCCAGCGGACAGGGTCGATACGAGCAGTACTTC
few	TRBV7-3	TRBJ2-2	-	CASSFGSYTGELFF	TGTGCCAGCAGCTTCGGCAGTTATACCGGGGAGCTGTTTTTT
-	TRBV3-1	TRBJ1-4	TRBD1	CASTDRGLANEKLFF	TGTGCCAGCACGGACAGGGGGCTCGCTAATGAAAAACTGTTTTTT
many	TRBV14	TRBJ1-6	-	CASSQGTYFQFPLHF	TGTGCCAGCAGCCAGGGGACATACTTTCAGTTCCCCCTCCACTTT
few	TRBV27	TRBJ2-7	TRBD1	CASSPLRDSSYEQYF	TGTGCCAGCAGCCCCCTCCGGGACAGCTCCTACGAGCAGTACTTC
many	TRBV27	TRBJ2-5	-	CASSLSPGETQYF	TGTGCCAGCAGTTTATCCCCGGGTGAGACCCAGTACTTC
-	TRBV7-9	TRBJ1-6	-	CAAGDPLHF	TGTGCCGCGGGGGATCCCCTCCACTTT
-	TRBV7-9	TRBJ1-2	TRBD1	CASSFSGQGRRGYTF	TGTGCCAGCAGCTTCTCCGGACAGGGAAGGCGAGGCTACACCTTC